These 19 T cell receptor beta chains originate from one sample sequenced in a study of T-cell reconstitution after alpha-beta-depleted transplantation in children. Researchers prepared the TCRbeta library using unique molecular identifiers, the study reports. TCRdb re-derived calls from the PCR reads in MiXCR, one entry per CDR3 protein. Here the sample spans about 360,000 distinct CDR3 sequences, more than 10% being singletons. This material consisted of PBMCs, taken from the stem cell graft. The receptors were gathered from a human donor who donated a stem cell graft to a child with Fanconi anemia.

The V gene is TRBV4-1, the J gene TRBJ2-2, with D maybe TRBD1 (6 bases). The CDR3 has 16 residues. Germline CDR1 is MGHRA and CDR2 is YSYEKL. Trimming removed 3 bases from V and 3 bases from J, with 14 bases in between. CDR3 sequence (DNA): TGCGCCAGCAGCCATTCCTGGGACACCTACACCGGGGAGCTGTTTTTT. Translating it yields CASSHSWDTYTGELFF.

V usage is TRBV6-2 or TRBV6-3 and J usage is TRBJ1-1; no firm D call. The CDR3 is 14 amino acids. With 5 bases removed from V and 3 bases from J, the gap between germline ends came to 13 bases. Per germline, CDR1 MNHEY and CDR2 SVGEGT. In DNA form, the CDR3 reads TGTGCCAGCAGTAGATCAGGTGCCTACACTGAAGCTTTCTTT. Protein sequence: CASSRSGAYTEAFF.

This clonotype was detected a few times. The V and J genes are TRBV3-1 and TRBJ1-1, with D perhaps matching TRBD1 (5 bases). Germline CDR1 is LGHDT and CDR2 is YNNKEL (reference sequence). The germline V and J ends were trimmed by 3 bases and 6 bases, with 11 bases remaining between them. This CDR3 has 13 residues. CDR3 loop: CASSQTVSAEAFF. The CDR3, as DNA: TGTGCCAGCAGCCAGACAGTATCTGCTGAAGCTTTCTTT.

This chain uses TRBV10-3 with TRBJ2-2; the match to TRBD1 covers 8 bases. V lost 6 bases, J lost 0 bases, and 3 bases stayed unmatched. The CDR3 runs to 15 residues. CDR1 ENHRY and CDR2 SYGVKD come from the germline V gene. CDR3 sequence: CAIRPGGANTGELFF. The CDR3 nucleotides read TGTGCCATCAGACCAGGGGGCGCGAACACCGGGGAGCTGTTTTTT.

The gene calls are TRBV7-2 and TRBJ2-5; D possibly corresponds to TRBD1 (5 bases). Germline V gene lookup returns CDR1 SGHTA and CDR2 FQGNSA. Deletions cut 5 bases from V and 1 base from J, with 11 bases between. This CDR3 contains 14 residues. CDR3 in amino acids: CASSLRQSQETQYF. DNA of the CDR3: TGTGCCAGCAGCCTCCGACAGAGCCAAGAGACCCAGTACTTC.

This clonotype was counted between two and nine times. J is TRBJ1-1 and V is TRBV7-3; unclear D gene. The germline V gene encodes CDR1 SGHTA and CDR2 FQGTGA. This CDR3 region has 15 residues. Trimming left V 5 bases short and J 1 base short, with 14 bases between. The CDR3 nucleotides are TGTGCCAGCAGCCCTACCGCTCTTACGAACACTGAAGCTTTCTTT. Translating gives CASSPTALTNTEAFF.

This clonotype occurred a few times. The chain employs TRBV11-2 and TRBJ2-7, with 8 bases fitting TRBD1. V lost 5 bases to trimming and J lost 5 bases; unmatched junction nucleotides: 11. The CDR3 is 15 residues long. From germline, CDR1 is SGHAT and CDR2 FQNNGV. CDR3 DNA sequence: TGTGCCAGCAGCCCCGGACAGGGCTACCAAGACGAGCAGTACTTC. Amino acids: CASSPGQGYQDEQYF. Complete variable domain (other parts from reference TRBV11-2 and TRBJ2-7): EAGVAQSPRYKIIEKRQSVAFWCNPISGHATLYWYQQILGQGPKLLIQFQNNGVVDDSQLPKDRFSAERLKGVDSTLKIQPAKLEDSAVYLCASSPGQGYQDEQYFGPGTRLTVT.

This clonotype showed up many times. The J gene is TRBJ2-3, the V gene TRBV14, with TRBD1 matching over 7 bases. CDR1 and CDR2 (germline): SGHDN, FVKESK. CDR3 length: 14 residues. The V gene end was trimmed by 1 base and the J gene end by 11 bases; junction bases not matched to a gene: 9. The CDR3 DNA follows: TGTGCCAGCAGCCAAGGGGGCCGGGACAGCGAGCAGTATTTT. Translation: CASSQGGRDSEQYF.

The V gene is TRBV2, the J gene TRBJ1-6; tentative D call: TRBD1 (5 bases). V lost 7 bases and J 7 bases, leaving 17 bases between the germline ends. The V gene's germline CDR1 is SNHLY and CDR2 FYNNEI. The CDR3 loop spans 15 amino acids. Written as DNA, the CDR3 is TGTGCCAGCACCGGGACGGGGGGTAGGAATTCACCCCTCCACTTT. Protein sequence: CASTGTGGRNSPLHF.

This clonotype was picked up many times. This chain links TRBV10-2 with TRBJ2-7; 7 bases are shared with TRBD1. The ends lost 5 bases at V and 7 bases at J; junction bases unmatched: 2. The CDR3 loop spans 11 amino acids. CDR1 WSHSY and CDR2 SAAADI come from the germline V gene. CDR3 bases: TGCGCCAGCAGTCAGGGGGAAGAGCAGTACGTC. Translating it yields CASSQGEEQYV.

This clonotype was counted ten times or more. The chain combines TRBV12-3 or TRBV12-4 with TRBJ1-1; no clear D gene. This CDR3 spans 13 amino acids. Trimming left V 0 bases short and J 5 bases short, with 7 bases between. CDR3 DNA: TGTGCCAGCAGTTTAGCGCCCTTGACTGAAGCTTTCTTT. Its translation is CASSLAPLTEAFF.

A few counts support this clonotype. V is TRBV5-1 and J is TRBJ2-3; a possible D gene is TRBD2 (5 bases). Trimming removed 2 bases from V and 0 bases from J, with 10 bases in between. This CDR3 has 15 residues. The germline gives CDR1 SGHRS, CDR2 YFSETQ. The CDR3 protein is CASSFLGLSTDTQYF. CDR3 bases: TGCGCCAGCAGCTTCCTAGGACTGAGCACAGATACGCAGTATTTT.

This clonotype turned up a few times. The chain couples TRBV28 to TRBJ2-3; perhaps TRBD1 as D (6 bases). Looked up from germline, CDR1 is MDHEN and CDR2 is SYDVKM. Deletions cut 1 base from V and 5 bases from J, with 31 bases between. CDR3 length: 21 residues. In DNA, the CDR3 is TGTGCCAGCAGTTTATTTGGACGCCCCCTGAGGGGGACACCTCTTGAAGATACGCAGTATTTT. It translates to CASSLFGRPLRGTPLEDTQYF.

This clonotype was recorded many times. The chain uses TRBV18 and TRBJ1-1; D not certain. V was shortened by 5 bases and J by 1 base, with 5 bases between the two germline ends. CDR3 length: 12 amino acids. CDR1 is KGHSH, CDR2 LQKENI, per germline. The CDR3 nucleotides are TGTGCCAGCTCAAAAAGGAACACTGAAGCTTTCTTT. It codes for CASSKRNTEAFF. The full variable domain, completed using reference TRBV18 and TRBJ1-1, is NAGVMQNPRHLVRRRGQEARLRCSPMKGHSHVYWYRQLPEEGLKFMVYLQKENIIDESGMPKERFSAEFPKEGPSILRIQQVVRGDSAAYFCASSKRNTEAFFGQGTRLTVV.

This clonotype appeared a few times. The chain combines TRBV9 with TRBJ2-5, with D hard to call. The ends were cut back, 0 bases at V and 5 bases at J, with 5 bases in the middle. Germline V gene lookup returns CDR1 SGDLS and CDR2 YYNGEE. CDR3 size: 12 residues. The CDR3 coding sequence is TGTGCCAGCAGCGTAGACGAGGAGACCCAGTACTTC. This gives the protein CASSVDEETQYF.

In its sample, this clonotype was seen a few times. The V call is TRBV25-1, the J call TRBJ1-6; weak D call: TRBD1 (6 bases). V was clipped by 7 bases and J by 8 bases, with 18 bases between them. From germline, CDR1 is MGHDK and CDR2 SYGVNS. The CDR3 is made up of 15 amino acids. For the CDR3, the DNA is TGTGCCAGCACTGCTCTTGGGACACCGTATTCACCCCTCCACTTT. It specifies CASTALGTPYSPLHF.

In this sample, this clonotype turned up a few times. V is TRBV6-1 and J is TRBJ2-1; D call uncertain. Trimming pared 7 bases from V and 6 bases from J, leaving 13 bases between. The germline V gene encodes CDR1 MNHNS and CDR2 SASEGT. The CDR3 is 13 amino acids. The CDR3 loop reads CASTSPRGNEQFF. The DNA of the CDR3 is TGTGCCAGCACCTCCCCCCGAGGCAATGAGCAGTTCTTC.

Only a few counts were recorded for this clonotype. The J gene is TRBJ2-7, the V gene TRBV5-6, with D possibly being TRBD1 (5 bases). The CDR3 loop spans 13 amino acids. Per germline, CDR1 SGHDT and CDR2 YYEEEE. Trimming took 6 bases from V and 3 from J, leaving 13 bases between them. The CDR3 sequence: CASTQTGIYEQYF. CDR3 nucleotide sequence: TGTGCCAGCACCCAAACAGGTATCTACGAGCAGTACTTC.

This rearrangement joins TRBV12-3 or TRBV12-4 to TRBJ2-6; 7 bases are shared with TRBD1. Trimming at V came to 7 bases and at J to 0 bases, leaving 9 bases not matched to a gene. This CDR3 region has 17 residues. CDR3 protein: CASTLGTELSGANVLTF. For the CDR3, the DNA is TGTGCCAGCACCTTAGGGACAGAACTCTCTGGGGCCAACGTCCTGACTTTC.